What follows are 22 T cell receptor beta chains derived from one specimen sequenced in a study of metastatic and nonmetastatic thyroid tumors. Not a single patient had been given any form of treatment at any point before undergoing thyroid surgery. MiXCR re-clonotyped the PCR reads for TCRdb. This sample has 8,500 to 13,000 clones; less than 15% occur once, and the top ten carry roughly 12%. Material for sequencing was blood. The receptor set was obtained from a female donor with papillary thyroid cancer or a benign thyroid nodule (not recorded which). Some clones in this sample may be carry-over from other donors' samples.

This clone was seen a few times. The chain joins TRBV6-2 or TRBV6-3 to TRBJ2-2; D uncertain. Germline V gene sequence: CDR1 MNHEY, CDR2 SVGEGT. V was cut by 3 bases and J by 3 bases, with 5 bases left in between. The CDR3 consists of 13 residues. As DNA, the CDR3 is TGTGCCAGCAGTTATGGGGACACCGGGGAGCTGTTTTTT. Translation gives CASSYGDTGELFF.

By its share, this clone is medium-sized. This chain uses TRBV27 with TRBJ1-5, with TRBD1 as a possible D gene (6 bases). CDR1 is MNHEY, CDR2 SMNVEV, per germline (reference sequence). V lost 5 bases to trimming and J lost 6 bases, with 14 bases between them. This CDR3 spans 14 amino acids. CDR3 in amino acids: CASSRQGIGQPQHF. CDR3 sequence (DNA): TGTGCCAGCAGTCGTCAGGGGATCGGTCAGCCCCAGCATTTT.

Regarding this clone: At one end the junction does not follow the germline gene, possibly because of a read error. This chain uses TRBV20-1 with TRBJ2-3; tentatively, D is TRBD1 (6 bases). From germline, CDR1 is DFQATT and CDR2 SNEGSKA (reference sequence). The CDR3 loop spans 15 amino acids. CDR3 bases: TGCAGTGCTAGAGCCCCGGGACACCCTACTAGATACGCAGTATTT. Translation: CSARAPGHPTRYAVF.

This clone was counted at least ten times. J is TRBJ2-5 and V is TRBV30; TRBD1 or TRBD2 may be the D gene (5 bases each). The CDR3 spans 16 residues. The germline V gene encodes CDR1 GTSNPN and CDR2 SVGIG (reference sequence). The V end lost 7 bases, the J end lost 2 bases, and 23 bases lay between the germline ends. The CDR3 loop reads CAYTPRDRGPQETQYF. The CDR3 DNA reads TGTGCCTACACCCCCCGGGACCGTGGCCCACAAGAGACCCAGTACTTC.

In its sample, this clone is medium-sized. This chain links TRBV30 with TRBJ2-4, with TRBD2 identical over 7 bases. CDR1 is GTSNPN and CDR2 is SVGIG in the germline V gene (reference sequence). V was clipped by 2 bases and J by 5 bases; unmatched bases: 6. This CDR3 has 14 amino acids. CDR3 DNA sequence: TGTGCCTGGAGTCGGGGGAGGGCCCAAAACATTCAGTACTTC. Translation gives CAWSRGRAQNIQYF. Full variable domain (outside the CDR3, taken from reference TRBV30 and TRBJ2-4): SQTIHQWPATLVQPVGSPLSLECTVEGTSNPNLYWYRQAAGRGLQLLFYSVGIGQISSEVPQNLSASRPQDRQFILSSKKLLLSDSGFYLCAWSRGRAQNIQYFGAGTRLSVL.

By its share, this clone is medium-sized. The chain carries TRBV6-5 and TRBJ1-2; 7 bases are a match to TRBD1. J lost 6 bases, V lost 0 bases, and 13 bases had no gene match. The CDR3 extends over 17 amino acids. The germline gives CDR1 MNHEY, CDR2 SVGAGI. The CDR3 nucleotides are TGTGCCAGCAGTTACTCGCACCCGACAGGGTGGATCCATGGCTACACCTTC. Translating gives CASSYSHPTGWIHGYTF.

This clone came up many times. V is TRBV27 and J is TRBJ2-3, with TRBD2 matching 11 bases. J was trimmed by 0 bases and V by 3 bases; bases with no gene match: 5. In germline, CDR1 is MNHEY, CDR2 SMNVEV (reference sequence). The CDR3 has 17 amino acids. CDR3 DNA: TGTGCCAGCAGTTTGGCTGGGACTAGCGGCAGCACAGATACGCAGTATTTT. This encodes CASSLAGTSGSTDTQYF.

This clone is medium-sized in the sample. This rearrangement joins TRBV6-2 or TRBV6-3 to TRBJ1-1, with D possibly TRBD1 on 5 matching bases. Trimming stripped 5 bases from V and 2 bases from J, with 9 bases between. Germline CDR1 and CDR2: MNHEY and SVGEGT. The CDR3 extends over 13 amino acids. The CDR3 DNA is TGTGCCAGCAGTCTCAGGGAAAACACTGAAGCTTTCTTT. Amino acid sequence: CASSLRENTEAFF.

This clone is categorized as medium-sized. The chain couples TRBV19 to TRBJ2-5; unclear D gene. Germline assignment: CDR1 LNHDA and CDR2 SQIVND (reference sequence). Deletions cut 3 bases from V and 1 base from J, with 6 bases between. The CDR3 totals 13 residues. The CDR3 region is CASSILFQETQYF. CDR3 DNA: TGTGCCAGTAGTATCCTTTTCCAAGAGACCCAGTACTTC.

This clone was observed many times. CDR3 amino acids: CASSMTSGGDTQYF. DNA of the CDR3: TGCGCCAGCAGTATGACTAGCGGGGGAGATACGCAGTATTTT. The V and J genes are TRBV5-1 and TRBJ2-3; 12 bases fit TRBD2. The CDR3 covers 14 residues. Germline CDR1 reads SGHRS; CDR2 reads YFSETQ. The J segment lost 5 bases and the V segment lost 5 bases, leaving 3 bases of the junction unmatched.

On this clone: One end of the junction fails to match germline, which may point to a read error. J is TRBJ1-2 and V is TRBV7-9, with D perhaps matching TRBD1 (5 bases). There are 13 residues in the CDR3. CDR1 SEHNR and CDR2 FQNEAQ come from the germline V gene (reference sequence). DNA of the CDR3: TGTGCCAGTAGCTTAGCCGGGGGTGAGAGCTACACCTTC. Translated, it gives CASSLAGGESYTF. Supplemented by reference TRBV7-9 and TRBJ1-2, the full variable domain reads DTGVSQNPRHKITKRGQNVTFRCDPISEHNRLYWYRQTLGQGPEFLTYFQNEAQLEKSRLLSDRFSAERPKGSFSTLEIQRTEQGDSAMYLCASSLAGGESYTFGSGTRLTVV.

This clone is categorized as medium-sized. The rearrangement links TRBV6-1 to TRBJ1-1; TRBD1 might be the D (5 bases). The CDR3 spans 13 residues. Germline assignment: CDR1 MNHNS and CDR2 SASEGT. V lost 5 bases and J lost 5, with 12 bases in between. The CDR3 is CASSHTRGTEAFF. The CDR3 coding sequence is TGTGCCAGCAGTCACACACGGGGGACTGAAGCTTTCTTT.

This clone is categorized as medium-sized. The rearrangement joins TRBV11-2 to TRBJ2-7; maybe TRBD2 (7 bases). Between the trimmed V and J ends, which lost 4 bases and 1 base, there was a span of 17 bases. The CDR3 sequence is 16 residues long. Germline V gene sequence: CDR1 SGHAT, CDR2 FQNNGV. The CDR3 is CASSSPPGGPSYEQYF. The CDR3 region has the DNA TGTGCCAGCAGCTCTCCCCCGGGGGGCCCTTCCTACGAGCAGTACTTC.

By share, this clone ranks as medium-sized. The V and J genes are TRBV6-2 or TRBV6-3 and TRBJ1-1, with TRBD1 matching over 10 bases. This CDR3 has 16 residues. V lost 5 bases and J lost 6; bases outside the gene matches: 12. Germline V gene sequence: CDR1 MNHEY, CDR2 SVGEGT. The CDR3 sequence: CASSSGRQGARAEAFF. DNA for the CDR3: TGTGCCAGCAGTAGCGGAAGACAGGGGGCGAGGGCTGAAGCTTTCTTT.

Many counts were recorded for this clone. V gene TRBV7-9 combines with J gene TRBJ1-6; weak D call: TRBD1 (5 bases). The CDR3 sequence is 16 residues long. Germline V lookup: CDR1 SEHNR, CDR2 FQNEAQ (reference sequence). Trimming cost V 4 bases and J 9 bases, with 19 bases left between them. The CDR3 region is CASSSPGRDSSSPLHF. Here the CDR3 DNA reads TGTGCCAGCAGCTCCCCGGGACGGGACTCAAGTTCACCCCTCCACTTT.

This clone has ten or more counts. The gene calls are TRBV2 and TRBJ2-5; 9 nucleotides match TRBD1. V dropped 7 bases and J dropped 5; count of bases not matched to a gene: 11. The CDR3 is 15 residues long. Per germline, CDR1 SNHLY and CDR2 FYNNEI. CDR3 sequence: CASKKPGQGGETQYF. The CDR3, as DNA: TGTGCCAGCAAGAAACCGGGACAGGGAGGGGAGACCCAGTACTTC.

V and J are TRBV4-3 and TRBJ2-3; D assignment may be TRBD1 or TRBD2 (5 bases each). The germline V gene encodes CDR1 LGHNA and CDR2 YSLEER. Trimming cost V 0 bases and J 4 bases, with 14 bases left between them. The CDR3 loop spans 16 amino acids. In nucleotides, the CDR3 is TGCGCCAGCAGCCAAGATTTGGGGGACCACCCAGATACGCAGTATTTT. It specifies CASSQDLGDHPDTQYF.

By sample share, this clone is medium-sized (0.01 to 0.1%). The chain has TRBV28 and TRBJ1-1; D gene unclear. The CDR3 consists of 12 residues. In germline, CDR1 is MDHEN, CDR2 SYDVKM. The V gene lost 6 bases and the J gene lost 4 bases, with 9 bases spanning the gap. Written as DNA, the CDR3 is TGTGCCAGCAGCCCCCCGGGCACTGAAGCTTTCTTT. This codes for CASSPPGTEAFF.

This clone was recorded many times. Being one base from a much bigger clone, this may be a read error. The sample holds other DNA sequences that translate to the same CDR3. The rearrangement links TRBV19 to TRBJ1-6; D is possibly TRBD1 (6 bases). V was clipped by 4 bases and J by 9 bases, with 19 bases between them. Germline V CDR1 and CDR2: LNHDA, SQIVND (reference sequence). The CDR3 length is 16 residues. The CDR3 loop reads CASSRGGQGTGSPLHF. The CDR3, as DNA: TGTGCCAGTAGTAGGGGGGGCCAGGGAACAGGTTCACCCCTCCACTTT. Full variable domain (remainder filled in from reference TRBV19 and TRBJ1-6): DGGITQSPKYLFRKEGQNVTLSCEQNLNHDAMYWYRQDPGQGLRLIYYSQIVNDFQKGDIAEGYSVSREKKESFPLTVTSAQKNPTAFYLCASSRGGQGTGSPLHFGNGTRLTVT.

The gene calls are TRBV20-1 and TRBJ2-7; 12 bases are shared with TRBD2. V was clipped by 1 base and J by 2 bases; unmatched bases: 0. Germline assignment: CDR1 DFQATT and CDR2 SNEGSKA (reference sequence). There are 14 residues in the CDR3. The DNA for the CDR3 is TGCAGTGCTAGAGGGACTAGCGGGACCTACGAGCAGTACTTC. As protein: CSARGTSGTYEQYF.

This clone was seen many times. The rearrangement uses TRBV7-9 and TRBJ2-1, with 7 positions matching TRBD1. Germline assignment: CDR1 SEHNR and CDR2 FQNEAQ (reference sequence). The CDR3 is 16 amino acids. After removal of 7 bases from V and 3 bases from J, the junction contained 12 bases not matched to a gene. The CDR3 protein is CASTANPGQLYNEQFF. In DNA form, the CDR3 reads TGTGCCAGCACCGCTAACCCGGGACAGCTCTACAATGAGCAGTTCTTC.

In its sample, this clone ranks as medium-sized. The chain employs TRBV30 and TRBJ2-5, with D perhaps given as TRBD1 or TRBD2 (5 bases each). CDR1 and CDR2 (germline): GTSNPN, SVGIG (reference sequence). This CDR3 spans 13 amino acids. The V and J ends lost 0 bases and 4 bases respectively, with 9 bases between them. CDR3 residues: CAWSVGDSETQYF. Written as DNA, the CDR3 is TGTGCCTGGAGTGTGGGGGATTCAGAGACCCAGTACTTC.